This paragraph covers one T cell receptor (beta chain) sequence. CDR3 length: 13 amino acids. Germline assignment: CDR1 MGHDK and CDR2 SYGVNS. Germline trimming cut 7 bases from V and 5 bases from J; bases unmatched to any gene: 7. The PCR contained 60 Vbeta and 13 Jbeta primers. Generated by immunoSEQ multiplex PCR, the TCRdb table keeps only in-frame clones and is missing some. Seen here are about 78,000 clones, over 70% observed once, and the top ten hold roughly 25%. This specimen comes from a study of cytomegalovirus exposure and HLA in healthy donors. This clonotype was sampled from a woman in her forties or fifties in good health and CMV-seropositive. This chain connects TRBV25-1 to TRBJ1-1; 7 bases are a match to TRBD1. Sequenced input: PBMCs. The CDR3 protein is CASKGQGGTEAFF. CDR3 nucleotides: TGTGCCAGCAAGGGGCAGGGGGGAACTGAAGCTTTCTTT.